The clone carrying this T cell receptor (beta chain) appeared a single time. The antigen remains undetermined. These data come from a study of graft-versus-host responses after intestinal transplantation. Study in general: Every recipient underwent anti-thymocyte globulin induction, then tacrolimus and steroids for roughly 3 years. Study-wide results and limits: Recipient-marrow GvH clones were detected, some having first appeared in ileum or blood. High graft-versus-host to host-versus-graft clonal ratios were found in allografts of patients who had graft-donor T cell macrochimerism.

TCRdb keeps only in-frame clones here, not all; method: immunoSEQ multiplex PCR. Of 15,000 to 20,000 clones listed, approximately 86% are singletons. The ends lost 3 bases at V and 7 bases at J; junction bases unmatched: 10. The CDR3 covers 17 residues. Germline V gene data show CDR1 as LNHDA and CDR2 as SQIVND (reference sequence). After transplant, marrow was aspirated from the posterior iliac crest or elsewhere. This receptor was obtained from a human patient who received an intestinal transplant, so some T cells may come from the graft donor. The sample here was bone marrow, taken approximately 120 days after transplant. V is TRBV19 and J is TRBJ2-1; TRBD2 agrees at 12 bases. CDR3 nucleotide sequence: TGTGCCAGTAGTATTGGGTCGGGTCTAGCGGGAGGGAATGAGCAGTTCTTC. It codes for CASSIGSGLAGGNEQFF.